What follows are 11 T cell receptor beta chains derived from one specimen sequenced in a study of blood T cell repertoires in COVID-19 (dated by TCRdb to 2020 to 2021). Receptors were amplified or captured by the immunoSEQ multiplex PCR assay. TCRdb limited this immuneACCESS table to in-frame rearrangements with V and J called. A share of clones is missing; checked studies link under half to unresolved V genes, and the rest is unexplained. A total of about 61,000 clones appear in this sample, roughly 90% of them only once. The ten top clones hold approximately 4% of the sample. What was sequenced was peripheral blood. The receptors shown here come from a human donor in a cohort sampled during active COVID-19.

About this clone: At one end, the junction sequence differs from germline, possibly due to a read error. The chain links TRBV27 to TRBJ2-1; the D gene is possibly TRBD2 (5 bases). The CDR3 sequence is 15 residues long. Germline V gene lookup returns CDR1 MNHEY and CDR2 SMNVEV (reference sequence). CDR3 protein: CASSFGLASNNEQFF. As DNA, the CDR3 is TGTGCCAGCAGTTTTGGGCTAGCCTCCAACAATGAGCAGTTCTTC.

The J gene is TRBJ2-7, the V gene TRBV5-5; the match to TRBD1 covers 10 bases. V dropped 4 bases and J dropped 4; count of bases not matched to a gene: 5. The CDR3 is 14 residues long. Germline lookup yields CDR1 SGHKS and CDR2 YYEKEE (reference sequence). CDR3 DNA: TGTGCCAGCAGCCTGGGACAGGGGTGGTACGAGCAGTACTTC. It translates to CASSLGQGWYEQYF.

The V gene is TRBV11-2, the J gene TRBJ1-3, with D maybe TRBD1 (6 bases). Trimming cost V 7 bases and J 1 base, with 14 bases left between them. This CDR3 is 15 amino acids long. Germline assignment: CDR1 SGHAT and CDR2 FQNNGV. The CDR3 DNA reads TGTGCCAGCACCCTCCTGAGGGGGTCTGGAAACACCATATATTTT. It is translated as CASTLLRGSGNTIYF.

The chain is built from TRBV10-1 and TRBJ2-4, with 7 bases identical to TRBD1. This CDR3 region has 15 residues. V gave up 5 bases and J gave up 2 bases; unmatched junction bases: 6. From germline, CDR1 is WNHNN and CDR2 SYGVQD (reference sequence). The CDR3 spells CASSFQGVTKNIQYF. In DNA form, the CDR3 reads TGCGCCAGCAGTTTTCAGGGGGTTACCAAAAACATTCAGTACTTC.

The rearrangement uses TRBV15 and TRBJ2-3; no clear D gene. V was trimmed by 7 bases and J by 4 bases, leaving 12 bases between them. This CDR3 region has 13 residues. Germline V CDR1 and CDR2: LNHNV, YYDKDF (reference sequence). CDR3 DNA sequence: TGTGCCACCACCCCGGGTAGGCCAGATACGCAGTATTTT. Translation gives CATTPGRPDTQYF. Looking up the rest from reference TRBV15 and TRBJ2-3 gives the full variable domain: DAMVIQNPRYQVTQFGKPVTLSCSQTLNHNVMYWYQQKSSQAPKLLFHYYDKDFNNEADTPDNFQSRRPNTSFCFLDIRSPGLGDTAMYLCATTPGRPDTQYFGPGTRLTVL.

This chain links TRBV24-1 with TRBJ2-6, with 10 nucleotides matching TRBD1. Looked up from germline, CDR1 is KGHDR and CDR2 is SFDVKD. V shed 9 bases, J shed 1 base, and the junction held 8 bases outside the gene matches. The CDR3 spans 17 residues. DNA for the CDR3: TGTGCCACCCGCCGCGGGACAGGGGCGTCTGGGGCCAACGTCCTGACTTTC. Translating it yields CATRRGTGASGANVLTF.

The chain employs TRBV7-2 and TRBJ1-5; TRBD1 aligns across 7 bases. From germline, CDR1 is SGHTA and CDR2 FQGNSA. The CDR3 has 12 amino acids. With 4 bases clipped from V and 9 bases from J, the junction kept 3 bases outside the gene matches. CDR3 region: CASSWRQGPQHF. The CDR3, as DNA: TGTGCCAGCAGCTGGAGACAGGGGCCCCAGCATTTT. Together with reference TRBV7-2 and TRBJ1-5, the CDR3 gives the full variable domain: GAGVSQSPSNKVTEKGKDVELRCDPISGHTALYWYRQSLGQGLEFLIYFQGNSAPDKSGLPSDRFSAERTGGSVSTLTIQRTQQEDSAVYLCASSWRQGPQHFGDGTRLSIL.

The chain is built from TRBV30 and TRBJ1-6, with TRBD1 as a possible D gene (6 bases). CDR3 length: 15 amino acids. Trimming shortened V by 1 base and J by 6 bases, and 13 bases separated the two germline ends. Looked up from germline, CDR1 is GTSNPN and CDR2 is SVGIG (reference sequence). Here the CDR3 reads CAWSETGHPNSPLHF. CDR3 DNA: TGTGCCTGGAGTGAAACGGGACACCCTAATTCACCCCTCCACTTT.

The chain couples TRBV4-3 to TRBJ2-5, with 10 bases matching TRBD2. The CDR3 loop spans 18 amino acids. Germline V gives CDR1 LGHNA, CDR2 YSLEER. J gave up 2 bases and V 0 bases, and 9 bases lay outside the gene matches. The DNA of the CDR3 is TGCGCCAGCAGCCAAGATCTGGGGCTAGCGGGAGAACAAGAGACCCAGTACTTC. This gives the protein CASSQDLGLAGEQETQYF.

The chain links TRBV6-5 to TRBJ2-5; TRBD1 agrees at 7 bases. J gave up 4 bases and V 10 bases, and 0 bases lay outside the gene matches. Germline-derived CDR1 and CDR2 are MNHEY and SVGAGI. The CDR3 extends over 10 amino acids. CDR3 residues: CATGGETQYF. In nucleotides, the CDR3 is TGTGCCACAGGGGGAGAGACCCAGTACTTC.

V usage is TRBV30 and J usage is TRBJ1-6, with a possible D match to TRBD1 (5 bases). There are 15 residues in the CDR3. CDR1 and CDR2 (germline): GTSNPN, SVGIG (reference sequence). V gave up 3 bases and J gave up 4 bases, with 13 bases separating them. The CDR3 DNA reads as TGTGCCTGGAGCCAGGGCCTCGCTTATAATTCACCCCTCCACTTT. Translated: CAWSQGLAYNSPLHF. Supplemented by reference TRBV30 and TRBJ1-6, the full variable domain reads SQTIHQWPATLVQPVGSPLSLECTVEGTSNPNLYWYRQAAGRGLQLLFYSVGIGQISSEVPQNLSASRPQDRQFILSSKKLLLSDSGFYLCAWSQGLAYNSPLHFGNGTRLTVT.